The subject of this entry is one T cell receptor beta chain. Antigen: not known. The data originate from a study of T cells in localized non-small cell lung cancer. Using immunoSEQ multiplex PCR, the repertoire was profiled, and TCRdb retains in-frame clones only, with some absent. The sample contains more than 10,000 clones, roughly 82% of which appear only once. This CDR3 region has 14 residues. V gave up 5 bases and J gave up 7 bases, with 17 bases separating them. CDR1 MNHEY and CDR2 SMNVEV come from the germline V gene (reference sequence). Overall study results and limits: Of the tissues analyzed, uninvolved adjacent lung showed maximal T cell clonality, greater than tumor.

Specimen: peripheral blood, collected before any cancer treatment. This chain joins TRBV27 and TRBJ1-2; no definite D call. The sequence was obtained from a male donor at least 60 years old with stage I squamous cell lung carcinoma. The CDR3 region is CASSGPGSPGGYTF. The CDR3 DNA reads TGTGCCAGCAGTGGGCCTGGGTCCCCGGGTGGCTACACCTTC.